This T cell receptor (beta chain) was sequenced during a study of vaccination and CD4 T cells after COVID-19. Cultured CD4+ T-cell DNA underwent Oncomine TCR Beta short-read sequencing. TCRdb used MiXCR to reprocess the PCR reads, holding one entry per CDR3 protein. The sample lists about 20,000 distinct CDR3 sequences; about 40% were seen once. Concerning this clonotype: The antigen remains unidentified.

Treatment described: roughly 11-day PBMC culture with coronavirus spike peptide pools or control peptides (ViraFEST assay). The V segment lost 5 bases and the J segment 2 bases; nucleotides outside the gene matches: 8. The CDR3 contains 16 residues. Germline lookup yields CDR1 MDHEN and CDR2 SYDVKM. The V and J genes are TRBV28 and TRBJ1-5, with 8 positions matching TRBD1. The sequence derives from a human donor who had recovered from COVID-19. Sequencing was performed on CD4+ T cells from blood, cultured in vitro, taken after SARS-CoV-2 vaccination. The CDR3 loop is CASSAHLTGGNQPQHF. CDR3 sequence (DNA): TGTGCCAGCAGTGCACACTTGACAGGGGGCAATCAGCCCCAGCATTTT.